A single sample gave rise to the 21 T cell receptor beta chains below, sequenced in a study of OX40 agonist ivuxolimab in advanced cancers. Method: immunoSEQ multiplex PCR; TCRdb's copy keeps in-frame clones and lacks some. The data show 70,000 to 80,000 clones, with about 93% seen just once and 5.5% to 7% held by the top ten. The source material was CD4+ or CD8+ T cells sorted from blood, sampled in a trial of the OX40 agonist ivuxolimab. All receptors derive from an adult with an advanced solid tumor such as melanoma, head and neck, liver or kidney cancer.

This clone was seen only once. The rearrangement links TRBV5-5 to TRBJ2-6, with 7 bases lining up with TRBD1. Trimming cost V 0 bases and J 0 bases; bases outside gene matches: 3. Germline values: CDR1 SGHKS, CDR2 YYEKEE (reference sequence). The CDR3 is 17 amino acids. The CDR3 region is CASSLGPGGSGANVLTF. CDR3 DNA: TGTGCCAGCAGCTTGGGTCCAGGGGGCTCTGGGGCCAACGTCCTGACTTTC. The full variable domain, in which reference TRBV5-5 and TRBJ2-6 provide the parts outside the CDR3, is DAGVTQSPTHLIKTRGQQVTLRCSPISGHKSVSWYQQVLGQGPQFIFQYYEKEERGRGNFPDRFSARQFPNYSSELNVNALLLGDSALYLCASSLGPGGSGANVLTFGAGSRLTVL.

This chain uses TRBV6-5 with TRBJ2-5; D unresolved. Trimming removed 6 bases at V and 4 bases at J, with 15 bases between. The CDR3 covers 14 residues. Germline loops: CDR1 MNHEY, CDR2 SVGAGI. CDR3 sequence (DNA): TGTGCCAGCAGCCTCGGGCCCCGAGCAGAGACCCAGTACTTC. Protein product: CASSLGPRAETQYF.

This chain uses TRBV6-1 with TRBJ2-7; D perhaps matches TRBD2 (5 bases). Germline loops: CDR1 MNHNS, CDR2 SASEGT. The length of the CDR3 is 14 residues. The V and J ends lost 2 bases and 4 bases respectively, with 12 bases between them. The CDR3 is CASSEYRTGYEQYF. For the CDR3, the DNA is TGTGCCAGCAGTGAATACAGAACGGGGTACGAGCAGTACTTC.

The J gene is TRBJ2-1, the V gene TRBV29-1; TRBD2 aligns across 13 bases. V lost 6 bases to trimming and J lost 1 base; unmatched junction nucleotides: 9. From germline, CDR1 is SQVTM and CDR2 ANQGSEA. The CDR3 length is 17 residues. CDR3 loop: CSVEGLAGFRSYNEQFF. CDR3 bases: TGCAGCGTCGAGGGACTAGCGGGATTTCGATCCTACAATGAGCAGTTCTTC.

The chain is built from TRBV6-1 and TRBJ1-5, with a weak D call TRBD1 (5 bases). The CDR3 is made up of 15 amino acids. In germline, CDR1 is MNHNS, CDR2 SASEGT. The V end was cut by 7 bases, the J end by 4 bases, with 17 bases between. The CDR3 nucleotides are TGTGCCAGCAAATGGGGGAGCGAGGAAAATCAGCCCCAGCATTTT. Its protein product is CASKWGSEENQPQHF.

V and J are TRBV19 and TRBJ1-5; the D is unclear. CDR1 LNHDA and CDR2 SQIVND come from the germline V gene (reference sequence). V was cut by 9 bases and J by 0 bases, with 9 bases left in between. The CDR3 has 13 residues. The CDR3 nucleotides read TGTGCCAGCGGGGTTTTTAGCAATCAGCCCCAGCATTTT. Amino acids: CASGVFSNQPQHF.

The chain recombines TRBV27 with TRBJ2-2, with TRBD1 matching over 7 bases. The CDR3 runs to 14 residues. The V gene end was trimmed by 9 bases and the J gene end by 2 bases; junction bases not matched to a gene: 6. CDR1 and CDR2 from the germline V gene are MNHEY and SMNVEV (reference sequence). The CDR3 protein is CASTHRGNTGELFF. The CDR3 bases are TGTGCCAGTACTCACAGGGGTAACACCGGGGAGCTGTTTTTT.

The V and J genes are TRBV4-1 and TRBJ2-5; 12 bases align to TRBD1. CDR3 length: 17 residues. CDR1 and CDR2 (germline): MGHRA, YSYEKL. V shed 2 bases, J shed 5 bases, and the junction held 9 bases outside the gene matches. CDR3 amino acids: CASSQPMGQGARETQYF. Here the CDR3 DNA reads TGCGCCAGCAGCCAACCTATGGGACAGGGGGCGCGGGAGACCCAGTACTTC.

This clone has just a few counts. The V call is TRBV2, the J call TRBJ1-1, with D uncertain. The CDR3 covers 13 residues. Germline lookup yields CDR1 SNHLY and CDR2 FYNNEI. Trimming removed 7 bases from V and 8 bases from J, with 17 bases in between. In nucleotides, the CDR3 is TGTGCCAGCACTGGGCAGTTTACGGGAGAAGCTTTCTTT. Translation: CASTGQFTGEAFF.

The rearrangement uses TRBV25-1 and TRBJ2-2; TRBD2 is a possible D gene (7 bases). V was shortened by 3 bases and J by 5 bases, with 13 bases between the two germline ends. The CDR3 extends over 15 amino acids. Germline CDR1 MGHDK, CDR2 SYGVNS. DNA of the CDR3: TGTGCCAGCAGTGATAAGGGGGGGCGGACCGGGGAGCTGTTTTTT. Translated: CASSDKGGRTGELFF.

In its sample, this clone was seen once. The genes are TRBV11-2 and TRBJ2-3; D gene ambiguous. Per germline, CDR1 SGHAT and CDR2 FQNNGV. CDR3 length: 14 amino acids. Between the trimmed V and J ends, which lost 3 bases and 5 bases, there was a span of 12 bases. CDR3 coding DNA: TGTGCCAGCAGCTTGCGCCCATGGGTAGATACGCAGTATTTT. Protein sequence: CASSLRPWVDTQYF.

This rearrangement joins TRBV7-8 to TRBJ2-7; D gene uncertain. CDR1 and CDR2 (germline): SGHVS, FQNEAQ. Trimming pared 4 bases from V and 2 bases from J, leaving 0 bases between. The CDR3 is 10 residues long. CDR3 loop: CASSSYEQYF. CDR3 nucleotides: TGTGCCAGCAGCTCCTACGAGCAGTACTTC.

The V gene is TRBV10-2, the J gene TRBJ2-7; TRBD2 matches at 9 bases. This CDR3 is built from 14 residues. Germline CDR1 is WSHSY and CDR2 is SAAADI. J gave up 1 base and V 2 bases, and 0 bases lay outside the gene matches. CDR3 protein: CASSELAGSYEQYF. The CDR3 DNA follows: TGCGCCAGCAGTGAGCTAGCGGGATCCTACGAGCAGTACTTC.

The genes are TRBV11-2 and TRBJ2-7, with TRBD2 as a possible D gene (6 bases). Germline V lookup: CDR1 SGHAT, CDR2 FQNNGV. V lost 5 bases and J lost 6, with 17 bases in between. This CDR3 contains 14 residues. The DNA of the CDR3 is TGTGCCAGCAGCGCCAGACTAGTCCGGTCCGAGCAGTACTTC. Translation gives CASSARLVRSEQYF.

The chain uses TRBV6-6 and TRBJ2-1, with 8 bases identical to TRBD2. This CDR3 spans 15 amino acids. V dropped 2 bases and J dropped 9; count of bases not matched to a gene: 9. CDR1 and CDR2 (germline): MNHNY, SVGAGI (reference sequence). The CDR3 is CASSYGGLGRGEQFF. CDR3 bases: TGTGCCAGCAGTTACGGGGGACTAGGTCGCGGTGAGCAGTTCTTC.

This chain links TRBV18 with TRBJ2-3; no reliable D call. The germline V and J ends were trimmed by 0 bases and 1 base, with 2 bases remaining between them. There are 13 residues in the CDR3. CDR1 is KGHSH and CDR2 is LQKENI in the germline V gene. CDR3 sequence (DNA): TGTGCCAGCTCACCACCGGGCACAGATACGCAGTATTTT. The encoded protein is CASSPPGTDTQYF.

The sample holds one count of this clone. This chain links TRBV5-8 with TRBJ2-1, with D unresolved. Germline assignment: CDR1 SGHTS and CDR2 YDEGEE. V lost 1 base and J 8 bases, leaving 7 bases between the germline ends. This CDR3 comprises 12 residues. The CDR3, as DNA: TGTGCCAGCAGCTTGTTGAACCATGAGCAGTTCTTC. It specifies CASSLLNHEQFF.

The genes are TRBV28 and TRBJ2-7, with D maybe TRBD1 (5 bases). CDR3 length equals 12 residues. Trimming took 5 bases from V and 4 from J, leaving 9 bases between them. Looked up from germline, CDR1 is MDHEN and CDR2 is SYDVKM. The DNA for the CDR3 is TGTGCCAGCAGTGACCAGGGTTACGAGCAGTACTTC. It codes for CASSDQGYEQYF.

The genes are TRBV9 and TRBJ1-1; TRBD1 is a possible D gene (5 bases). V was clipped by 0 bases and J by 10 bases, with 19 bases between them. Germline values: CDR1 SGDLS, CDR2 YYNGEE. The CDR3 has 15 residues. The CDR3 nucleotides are TGTGCCAGCAGCGTAGGATCCGGGACTCCGGCGAGAGCTTTCTTT. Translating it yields CASSVGSGTPARAFF.

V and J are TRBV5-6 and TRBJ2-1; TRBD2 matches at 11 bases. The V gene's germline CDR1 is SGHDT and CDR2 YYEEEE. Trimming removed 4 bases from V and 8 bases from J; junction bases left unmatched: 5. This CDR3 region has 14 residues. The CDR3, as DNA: TGTGCCAGCAGCATAAGGACTAGCGGGCATGAGCAGTTCTTC. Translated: CASSIRTSGHEQFF.

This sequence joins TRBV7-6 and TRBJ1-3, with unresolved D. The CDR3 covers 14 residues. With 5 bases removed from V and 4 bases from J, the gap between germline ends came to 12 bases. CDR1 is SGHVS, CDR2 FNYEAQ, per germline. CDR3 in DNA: TGTGCCAGCAGCCGAACAGTGCCCGGAAACACCATATATTTT. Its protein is CASSRTVPGNTIYF.